Presented here are 32 T cell receptor beta chains from one specimen sequenced in a study of early T cells in non-severe SARS-CoV-2 infection listed by TCRdb under 2021. Library method: 5' RACE. The sample was run on a NextSeq 500. Clones were called with MiXCR by TCRdb after fastp trimmed the public reads at Q25, and only in-frame beta chains were retained. Rows matching on CDR3 protein sequence are summarized as one entry with the most common DNA and genes. A total of roughly 88,000 distinct CDR3 sequences appear in this sample, about 15% of them only once. The ten largest clones add up to about 6% of the sample. Material: whole blood. All receptors derive from an adult who was a healthcare worker with PCR-confirmed SARS-CoV-2 infection or an uninfected control (not recorded which).

This clonotype was recorded many times. The gene calls are TRBV28 and TRBJ2-7; D gene ambiguous. Trimming took 1 base from V and 0 from J, leaving 13 bases between them. CDR1 is MDHEN, CDR2 SYDVKM, per germline. This CDR3 is 16 amino acids long. In nucleotides, the CDR3 is TGTGCCAGCAGTTTATCTTCGAGCACCTACTCCTACGAGCAGTACTTC. This gives the protein CASSLSSSTYSYEQYF.

This chain joins TRBV11-2 and TRBJ1-1; D remains unclear. Germline CDR1 SGHAT, CDR2 FQNNGV. The CDR3 runs to 14 residues. The V end lost 3 bases, the J end lost 5 bases, and 13 bases lay between the germline ends. The CDR3 sequence is CASSFQRARTEAFF. CDR3 in DNA: TGTGCCAGCAGCTTCCAGAGGGCGAGAACTGAAGCTTTCTTT.

The chain is built from TRBV4-3 and TRBJ2-5, with D hard to call. Germline V gene sequence: CDR1 LGHNA, CDR2 YSLEER. Between the trimmed V and J ends, which lost 0 bases and 5 bases, there was a span of 4 bases. The CDR3 covers 12 residues. The CDR3 protein is CASSQEGETQYF. Here the CDR3 DNA reads TGCGCCAGCAGCCAAGAAGGGGAGACCCAGTACTTC.

J is TRBJ2-1 and V is TRBV10-3, with 9 bases aligning to TRBD1. Per the germline V gene, CDR1 is ENHRY and CDR2 is SYGVKD. V shed 6 bases, J shed 4 bases, and the junction held 13 bases outside the gene matches. The CDR3 is 17 amino acids. In DNA, the CDR3 is TGTGCCATCAGCGGGGTATCACAGGGGGCAACGTACAATGAGCAGTTCTTC. Encoded protein: CAISGVSQGATYNEQFF.

This clonotype was detected ten times or more. The gene calls are TRBV20-1 and TRBJ2-7; D call uncertain. Per the germline V gene, CDR1 is DFQATT and CDR2 is SNEGSKA (reference sequence). The CDR3 loop spans 10 amino acids. The V gene lost 5 bases and the J gene lost 4 bases, with 6 bases spanning the gap. The CDR3 DNA reads as TGCAGTGCTCCGAGATACGAGCAGTACTTC. It codes for CSAPRYEQYF.

This clonotype was seen more than once but under ten times. The chain carries TRBV7-2 and TRBJ1-1, with 9 bases identical to TRBD1. The junction had 8 bases not matched to a gene; V was cut back by 7 bases and J by 11 bases. This CDR3 comprises 12 residues. Germline CDR1 is SGHTA and CDR2 is FQGNSA. CDR3 DNA: TGTGCCAGCACCCAGCGGGACAGGGCCGCTTTCTTT. This translates into CASTQRDRAAFF.

There are a few counts of this clonotype. V is TRBV5-4 and J is TRBJ2-3; the match to TRBD1 covers 8 bases. Germline assignment: CDR1 SGHNT and CDR2 YYREEE (reference sequence). The CDR3 is 14 residues long. Trimming cost V 2 bases and J 6 bases; bases outside gene matches: 5. CDR3 loop: CASSFLQGADTQYF. DNA of the CDR3: TGTGCCAGCAGCTTTTTGCAGGGGGCTGATACGCAGTATTTT.

Many counts were recorded for this clonotype. The chain has TRBV7-2 and TRBJ1-6, with D possibly being TRBD1 (6 bases). Germline CDR1 is SGHTA and CDR2 is FQGNSA. Trimming pared 0 bases from V and 10 bases from J, leaving 13 bases between. The CDR3 runs to 15 residues. The CDR3 coding sequence is TGTGCCAGCAGCTTAGCGGGGAGGGGGAGGTCACCCCTCCACTTT. It translates to CASSLAGRGRSPLHF.

This clonotype appeared a few times. The V gene is TRBV20-1, the J gene TRBJ2-7; D is ambiguous. V gave up 3 bases and J gave up 3 bases, with 21 bases separating them. The CDR3 is made up of 16 amino acids. Per the germline V gene, CDR1 is DFQATT and CDR2 is SNEGSKA (reference sequence). The CDR3 is CSASLFDRKGFYEQYF. In DNA, the CDR3 is TGCAGTGCTAGTCTTTTCGATCGTAAGGGTTTCTACGAGCAGTACTTC.

V is TRBV7-9 and J is TRBJ1-2; TRBD1 is a possible D gene (6 bases). Germline lookup yields CDR1 SEHNR and CDR2 FQNEAQ (reference sequence). V shed 4 bases and J shed 4 bases, with 10 bases lying between them. The CDR3 is 13 amino acids. The CDR3 protein is CASSSRQAYGYTF. Written as DNA, the CDR3 is TGTGCCAGCAGCTCGAGACAGGCCTATGGCTACACCTTC.

This clonotype was found many times. The chain has TRBV20-1 and TRBJ2-1; TRBD2 is a possible D gene (6 bases). V was trimmed by 1 base and J by 6 bases, leaving 19 bases between them. CDR1 and CDR2 from the germline V gene are DFQATT and SNEGSKA (reference sequence). The CDR3 loop spans 16 amino acids. The DNA for the CDR3 is TGCAGTGCTAGAGGCACCAGGGTAGTCGGGGGCAATGAGCAGTTCTTC. The encoded protein is CSARGTRVVGGNEQFF.

This clonotype was recorded a few times. This sequence joins TRBV29-1 and TRBJ1-2; D is ambiguous. Between the trimmed V and J ends, which lost 6 bases and 8 bases, there was a span of 16 bases. The germline gives CDR1 SQVTM, CDR2 ANQGSEA. The CDR3 consists of 12 residues. Here the CDR3 DNA reads TGCAGCGTCAGGACTGATTTCGGAGGCTACACCTTC. Protein: CSVRTDFGGYTF.

This clonotype was recorded many times. The J gene is TRBJ2-2, the V gene TRBV6-2 or TRBV6-3; D is undetermined. This CDR3 contains 17 residues. Between the trimmed V and J ends, which lost 7 bases and 5 bases, there was a span of 23 bases. Germline CDR1 and CDR2: MNHEY and SVGEGT. CDR3 in amino acids: CASKSYIFAGETGELFF. CDR3 nucleotide sequence: TGTGCCAGCAAGTCCTACATATTTGCCGGTGAAACCGGGGAGCTGTTTTTT.

This clonotype has just a few counts. The genes are TRBV3-1 and TRBJ2-3, with 7 bases identical to TRBD1. V was clipped by 4 bases and J by 2 bases; unmatched bases: 9. This CDR3 comprises 16 residues. CDR1 LGHDT and CDR2 YNNKEL come from the germline V gene (reference sequence). This CDR3 is CASSLSGQLNTDTQYF. The CDR3, as DNA: TGTGCCAGCAGCCTGTCGGGACAGCTCAACACAGATACGCAGTATTTT.

This clonotype was detected only a few times. The chain carries TRBV7-2 and TRBJ1-5; weak D call: TRBD1 (6 bases). Deletions cut 2 bases from V and 3 bases from J, with 11 bases between. Germline V gene lookup returns CDR1 SGHTA and CDR2 FQGNSA. The CDR3 extends over 15 amino acids. In nucleotides, the CDR3 is TGTGCCAGCAGCTTATGGGGGCAACCCAATCAGCCCCAGCATTTT. Encoded protein: CASSLWGQPNQPQHF.

This sequence joins TRBV5-5 and TRBJ2-7; no reliable D call. The CDR3 length is 14 residues. Germline CDR1 SGHKS, CDR2 YYEKEE (reference sequence). Trimming took 1 base from V and 2 from J, leaving 10 bases between them. Here the CDR3 reads CASSLSPGTYEQYF. CDR3 nucleotide sequence: TGTGCCAGCAGCTTGTCCCCGGGCACCTACGAGCAGTACTTC. Together with reference TRBV5-5 and TRBJ2-7, the CDR3 gives the full variable domain: DAGVTQSPTHLIKTRGQQVTLRCSPISGHKSVSWYQQVLGQGPQFIFQYYEKEERGRGNFPDRFSARQFPNYSSELNVNALLLGDSALYLCASSLSPGTYEQYFGPGTRLTVT.

The table lists this clonotype with a few counts. The chain recombines TRBV7-2 with TRBJ2-7; D may be TRBD2 (7 bases). From germline, CDR1 is SGHTA and CDR2 FQGNSA. This CDR3 spans 16 amino acids. Trimming shortened V by 5 bases and J by 3 bases, and 20 bases separated the two germline ends. The CDR3 here is CASSPGIRGADYEQYF. Written as DNA, the CDR3 is TGTGCCAGCAGCCCCGGTATCCGGGGGGCCGACTACGAGCAGTACTTC.

This clonotype was observed a few times. J is TRBJ2-4 and V is TRBV10-3; 9 bases map to TRBD1. Germline values: CDR1 ENHRY, CDR2 SYGVKD. V was pared by 3 bases and J by 3 bases, with 3 bases of the junction left unmatched. This CDR3 has 15 amino acids. The DNA of the CDR3 is TGTGCCATCAGTGACACAGGGGGCCTCAAAAACATTCAGTACTTC. Its translation: CAISDTGGLKNIQYF.

This clonotype was counted ten times or more. This chain uses TRBV18 with TRBJ1-1, with D unresolved. Germline CDR1 is KGHSH and CDR2 is LQKENI. The CDR3 spans 13 residues. Trimming removed 4 bases at V and 5 bases at J, with 11 bases between. CDR3 DNA sequence: TGTGCCAGCTCACAGTCAGCGTCTACTGAAGCTTTCTTT. Translating gives CASSQSASTEAFF.

The chain employs TRBV20-1 and TRBJ1-5; D is perhaps TRBD1 (5 bases). Germline V gene data show CDR1 as DFQATT and CDR2 as SNEGSKA (reference sequence). V shed 3 bases and J shed 4 bases, with 13 bases lying between them. The CDR3 spans 14 residues. CDR3 coding DNA: TGCAGTGCTAGGAATATTTGGGGGAATCAGCCCCAGCATTTT. It specifies CSARNIWGNQPQHF.

This clonotype was detected many times. The V call is TRBV29-1, the J call TRBJ2-1, with 8 bases aligning to TRBD1. CDR1 and CDR2 from the germline V gene are SQVTM and ANQGSEA. This CDR3 comprises 13 residues. V was pared by 4 bases and J by 4 bases, with 3 bases of the junction left unmatched. The CDR3 here is CSVGGQAYNEQFF. CDR3 sequence (DNA): TGCAGCGTTGGGGGACAGGCTTACAATGAGCAGTTCTTC.

V is TRBV6-5 and J is TRBJ2-2, with D hard to call. CDR1 is MNHEY, CDR2 SVGAGI, per germline. V gave up 4 bases and J gave up 1 base, with 10 bases separating them. This CDR3 contains 15 residues. The CDR3 nucleotides read TGTGCCAGCAGTTGGGATCGGGTGAACACCGGGGAGCTGTTTTTT. It codes for CASSWDRVNTGELFF.

This rearrangement joins TRBV9 to TRBJ2-7; 7 bases match TRBD1. The CDR3 loop spans 14 amino acids. The V segment lost 0 bases and the J segment 4 bases; nucleotides outside the gene matches: 4. Germline loops: CDR1 SGDLS, CDR2 YYNGEE. The DNA for the CDR3 is TGTGCCAGCAGCGTAGGTTCGGGACAGTACGAGCAGTACTTC. This codes for CASSVGSGQYEQYF.

The V call is TRBV28, the J call TRBJ2-2; D may be TRBD1 (6 bases). CDR3 length: 16 amino acids. CDR1 and CDR2 (germline): MDHEN, SYDVKM. With 6 bases removed from V and 1 base from J, the gap between germline ends came to 15 bases. This CDR3 reads CASRRRDTWNTGELFF. In DNA, the CDR3 is TGTGCCAGCAGACGCCGGGACACTTGGAACACCGGGGAGCTGTTTTTT.

This clonotype was picked up many times. The chain couples TRBV20-1 to TRBJ2-5; TRBD2 agrees at 8 bases. Unmatched junction bases numbered 6, after V lost 3 bases and J lost 6 bases. The germline V gene has CDR1 DFQATT and CDR2 SNEGSKA (reference sequence). This CDR3 has 13 amino acids. The CDR3 region has the DNA TGCAGTGCTAGCAGCGGGGGAGGGAAGACCCAGTACTTC. Protein: CSASSGGGKTQYF.

J is TRBJ1-1 and V is TRBV29-1; D gene ambiguous. This CDR3 region has 10 residues. V was clipped by 7 bases and J by 3 bases, with 6 bases between them. CDR1 is SQVTM, CDR2 ANQGSEA, per germline. CDR3 amino acids: CSASDTEAFF. In nucleotides, the CDR3 is TGCAGCGCCTCAGACACTGAAGCTTTCTTT. Using reference TRBV29-1 and TRBJ1-1 for the parts outside the CDR3, the full variable domain is SAVISQKPSRDICQRGTSLTIQCQVDSQVTMMFWYRQQPGQSLTLIATANQGSEATYESGFVIDKFPISRPNLTFSTLTVSNMSPEDSSIYLCSASDTEAFFGQGTRLTVV.

The CDR3 is CSATTRKGDTQYF. Here the CDR3 DNA reads TGCAGTGCCACCACTAGAAAAGGAGATACGCAGTATTTT. The V gene is TRBV20-1, the J gene TRBJ2-3; possibly TRBD2 for D (5 bases). V lost 6 bases, J lost 5 bases, and 15 bases lay in between. The CDR3 has 13 amino acids. Germline V lookup: CDR1 DFQATT, CDR2 SNEGSKA (reference sequence).

The chain recombines TRBV29-1 with TRBJ1-1; D is possibly TRBD1 (5 bases). This CDR3 has 13 residues. Germline CDR1 and CDR2: SQVTM and ANQGSEA. V was pared by 3 bases and J by 5 bases, with 13 bases between. CDR3 nucleotides: TGCAGCGTTGAGTCCGGGGGTGGTACTGAAGCTTTCTTT. Translation: CSVESGGGTEAFF.

In this sample, this clonotype turned up a few times. The chain is built from TRBV6-5 and TRBJ1-2, with D possibly matching TRBD1 (6 bases). The CDR3 runs to 14 residues. The ends were cut back, 2 bases at V and 8 bases at J, with 15 bases in the middle. CDR1 and CDR2 from the germline V gene are MNHEY and SVGAGI. CDR3 in DNA: TGTGCCAGCAGTTACAAGGGGGATGCGGAAGGCTACACCTTC. Its protein is CASSYKGDAEGYTF.

This clonotype was counted many times. The chain joins TRBV7-2 to TRBJ2-5, with D perhaps TRBD1 or TRBD2 (6 bases each). Trimming left V 5 bases short and J 5 bases short, with 12 bases between. CDR1 and CDR2 from the germline V gene are SGHTA and FQGNSA. The CDR3 contains 13 residues. The CDR3 DNA sequence: TGTGCCAGCAGCCAGATAGGGGGGGAGACCCAGTACTTC. Translation: CASSQIGGETQYF.

The chain recombines TRBV2 with TRBJ2-4, with D hard to call. V was clipped by 6 bases and J by 0 bases, with 12 bases between them. The CDR3 is 15 residues long. Germline lookup yields CDR1 SNHLY and CDR2 FYNNEI. CDR3 DNA: TGTGCCAGCAGCGGATACAGTCTAGCCAAAAACATTCAGTACTTC. It yields the protein CASSGYSLAKNIQYF.

This chain connects TRBV5-5 to TRBJ1-1; D uncertain. The CDR3 runs to 16 residues. Trimming took 0 bases from V and 4 from J, leaving 16 bases between them. Germline assignment: CDR1 SGHKS and CDR2 YYEKEE (reference sequence). The CDR3, as DNA: TGTGCCAGCAGCTTGGTAACGCGCGCTCCAGGCACTGAAGCTTTCTTT. Its protein product is CASSLVTRAPGTEAFF.